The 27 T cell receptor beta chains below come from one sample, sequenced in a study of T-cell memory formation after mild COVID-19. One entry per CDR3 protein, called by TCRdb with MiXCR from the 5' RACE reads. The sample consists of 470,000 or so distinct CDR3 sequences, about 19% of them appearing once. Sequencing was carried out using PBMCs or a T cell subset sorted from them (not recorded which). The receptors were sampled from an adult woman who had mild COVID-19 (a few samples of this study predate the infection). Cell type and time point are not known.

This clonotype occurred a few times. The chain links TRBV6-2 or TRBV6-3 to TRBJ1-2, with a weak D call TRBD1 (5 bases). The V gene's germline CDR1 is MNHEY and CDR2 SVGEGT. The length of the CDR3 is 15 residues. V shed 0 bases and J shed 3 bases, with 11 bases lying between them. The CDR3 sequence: CASSYSGGDDYGYTF. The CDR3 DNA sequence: TGTGCCAGCAGTTACTCTGGGGGGGACGACTATGGCTACACCTTC.

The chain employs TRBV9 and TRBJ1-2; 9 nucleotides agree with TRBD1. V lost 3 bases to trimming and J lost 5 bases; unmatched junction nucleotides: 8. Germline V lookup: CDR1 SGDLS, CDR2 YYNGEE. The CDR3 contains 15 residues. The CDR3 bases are TGTGCCAGCAGCGAGGGACAGGGAGAGTTTTATGGCTACACCTTC. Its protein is CASSEGQGEFYGYTF.

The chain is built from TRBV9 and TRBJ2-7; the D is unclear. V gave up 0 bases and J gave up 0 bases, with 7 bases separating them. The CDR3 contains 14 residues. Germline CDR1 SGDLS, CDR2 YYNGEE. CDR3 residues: CASSVGSDSYEQYF. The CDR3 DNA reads TGTGCCAGCAGCGTAGGGTCAGACTCCTACGAGCAGTACTTC. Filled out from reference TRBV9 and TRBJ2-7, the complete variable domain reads DSGVTQTPKHLITATGQRVTLRCSPRSGDLSVYWYQQSLDQGLQFLIQYYNGEERAKGNILERFSAQQFPDLHSELNLSSLELGDSALYFCASSVGSDSYEQYFGPGTRLTVT.

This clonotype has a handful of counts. CDR3 coding DNA: TGTGCCAGCAGCTTGAAGACAGGGCCCTATGGCTACACCTTC. Its translation: CASSLKTGPYGYTF. V usage is TRBV7-2 and J usage is TRBJ1-2, with 7 bases matching TRBD1. V shed 3 bases and J 4 bases; nucleotides not matched to a gene: 5. Germline V gene lookup returns CDR1 SGHTA and CDR2 FQGNSA. There are 14 residues in the CDR3.

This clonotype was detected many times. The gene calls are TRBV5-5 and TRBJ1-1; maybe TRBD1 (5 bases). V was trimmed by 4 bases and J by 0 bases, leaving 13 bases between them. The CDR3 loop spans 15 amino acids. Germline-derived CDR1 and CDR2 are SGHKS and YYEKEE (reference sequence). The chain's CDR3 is CASSPPGTVNTEAFF. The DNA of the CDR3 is TGTGCCAGCAGCCCCCCCGGGACGGTGAACACTGAAGCTTTCTTT.

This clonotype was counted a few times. The CDR3 sequence is CASSPRGRETQYF. CDR3 nucleotides: TGTGCCAGCAGCCCCAGGGGGCGAGAGACCCAGTACTTC. The gene calls are TRBV11-3 and TRBJ2-5; 8 bases map to TRBD1. The germline gives CDR1 SGHNT, CDR2 YENEEA. V shed 5 bases and J 4 bases; nucleotides not matched to a gene: 3. The CDR3 consists of 13 residues.

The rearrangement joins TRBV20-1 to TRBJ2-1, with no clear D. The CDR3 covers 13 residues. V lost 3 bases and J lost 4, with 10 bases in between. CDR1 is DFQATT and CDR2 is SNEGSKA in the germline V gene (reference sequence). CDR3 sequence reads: CSARAIDYNEQFF. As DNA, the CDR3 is TGCAGTGCTAGGGCGATCGATTACAATGAGCAGTTCTTC.

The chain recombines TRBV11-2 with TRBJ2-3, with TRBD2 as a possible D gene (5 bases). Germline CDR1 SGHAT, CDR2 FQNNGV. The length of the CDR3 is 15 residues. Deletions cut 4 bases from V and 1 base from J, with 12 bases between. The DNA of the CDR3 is TGTGCCAGCAGCTCCCTAGGGCGGGGCACAGATACGCAGTATTTT. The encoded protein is CASSSLGRGTDTQYF. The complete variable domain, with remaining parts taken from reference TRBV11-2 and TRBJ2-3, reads EAGVAQSPRYKIIEKRQSVAFWCNPISGHATLYWYQQILGQGPKLLIQFQNNGVVDDSQLPKDRFSAERLKGVDSTLKIQPAKLEDSAVYLCASSSLGRGTDTQYFGPGTRLTVL.

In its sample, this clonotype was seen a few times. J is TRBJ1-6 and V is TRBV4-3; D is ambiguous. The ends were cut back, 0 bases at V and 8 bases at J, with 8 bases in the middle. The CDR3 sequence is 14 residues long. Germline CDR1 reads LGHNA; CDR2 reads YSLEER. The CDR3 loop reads CASSQDPVDSPLHF. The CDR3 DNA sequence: TGCGCCAGCAGCCAAGATCCGGTGGATTCACCCCTCCACTTT.

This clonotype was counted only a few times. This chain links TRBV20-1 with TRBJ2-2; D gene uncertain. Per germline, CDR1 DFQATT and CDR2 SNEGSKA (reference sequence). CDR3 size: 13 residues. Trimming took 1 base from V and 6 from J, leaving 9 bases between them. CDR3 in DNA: TGCAGTGCTAGAGGGGGAAGTGCCGGGGAGCTGTTTTTT. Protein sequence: CSARGGSAGELFF.

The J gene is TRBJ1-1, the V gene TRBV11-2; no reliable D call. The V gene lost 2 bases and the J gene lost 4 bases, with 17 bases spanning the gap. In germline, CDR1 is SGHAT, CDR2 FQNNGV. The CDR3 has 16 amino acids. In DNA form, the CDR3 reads TGTGCCAGCAGCTTAATGGGCCTCGCGGGTGGCACTGAAGCTTTCTTT. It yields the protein CASSLMGLAGGTEAFF.

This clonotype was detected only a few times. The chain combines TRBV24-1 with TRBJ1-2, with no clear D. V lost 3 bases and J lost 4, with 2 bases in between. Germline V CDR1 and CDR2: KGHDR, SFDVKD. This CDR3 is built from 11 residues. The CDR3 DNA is TGTGCCACCAGTGATGCCTATGGCTACACCTTC. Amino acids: CATSDAYGYTF.

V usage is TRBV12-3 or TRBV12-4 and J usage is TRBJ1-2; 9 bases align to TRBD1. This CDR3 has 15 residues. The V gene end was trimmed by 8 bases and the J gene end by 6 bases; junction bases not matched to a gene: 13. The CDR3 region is CASEVPGQGINGYTF. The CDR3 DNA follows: TGTGCCAGCGAGGTCCCGGGACAGGGAATAAATGGCTACACCTTC.

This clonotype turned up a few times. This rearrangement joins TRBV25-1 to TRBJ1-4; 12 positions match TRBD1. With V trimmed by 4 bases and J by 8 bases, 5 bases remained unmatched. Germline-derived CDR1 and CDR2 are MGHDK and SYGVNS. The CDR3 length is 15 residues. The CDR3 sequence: CASSARDRGHEKLFF. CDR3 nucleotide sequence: TGTGCCAGCAGTGCTCGGGACAGGGGGCACGAAAAACTGTTTTTT.

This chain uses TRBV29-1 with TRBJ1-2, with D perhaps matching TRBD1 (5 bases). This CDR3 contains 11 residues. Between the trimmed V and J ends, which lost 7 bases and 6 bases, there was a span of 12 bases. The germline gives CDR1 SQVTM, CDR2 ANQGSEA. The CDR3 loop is CSGDAEHGYTF. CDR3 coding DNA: TGCAGCGGGGACGCCGAGCATGGCTACACCTTC.

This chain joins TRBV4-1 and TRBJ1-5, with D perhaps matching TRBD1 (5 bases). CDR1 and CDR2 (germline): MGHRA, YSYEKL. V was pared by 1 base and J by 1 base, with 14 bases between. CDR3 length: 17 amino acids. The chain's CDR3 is CASSQVRGLVSNQPQHF. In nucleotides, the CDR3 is TGCGCCAGCAGCCAAGTACGGGGGTTGGTAAGCAATCAGCCCCAGCATTTT.

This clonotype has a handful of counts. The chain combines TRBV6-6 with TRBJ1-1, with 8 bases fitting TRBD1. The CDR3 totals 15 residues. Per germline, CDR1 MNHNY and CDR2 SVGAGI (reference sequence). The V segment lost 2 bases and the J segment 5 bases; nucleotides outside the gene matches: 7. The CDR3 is CASSYPGTGRTEAFF. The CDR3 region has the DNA TGTGCCAGCAGTTACCCGGGGACAGGTAGGACTGAAGCTTTCTTT.

For the CDR3, the DNA is TGCAGTGCTCATGACAGGGGTTCTGGAAACACCATATATTTT. Translation gives CSAHDRGSGNTIYF. The chain links TRBV20-1 to TRBJ1-3; TRBD1 matches 8 bases. This CDR3 contains 14 residues. The V segment lost 5 bases and the J segment 1 base; nucleotides outside the gene matches: 4. Germline CDR1 reads DFQATT; CDR2 reads SNEGSKA (reference sequence).

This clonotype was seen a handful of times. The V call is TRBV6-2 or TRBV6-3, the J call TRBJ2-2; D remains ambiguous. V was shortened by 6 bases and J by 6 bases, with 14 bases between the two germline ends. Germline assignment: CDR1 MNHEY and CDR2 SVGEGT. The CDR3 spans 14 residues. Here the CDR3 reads CASRGFGSAGELFF. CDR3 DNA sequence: TGTGCCAGCAGAGGTTTTGGTTCTGCCGGGGAGCTGTTTTTT.

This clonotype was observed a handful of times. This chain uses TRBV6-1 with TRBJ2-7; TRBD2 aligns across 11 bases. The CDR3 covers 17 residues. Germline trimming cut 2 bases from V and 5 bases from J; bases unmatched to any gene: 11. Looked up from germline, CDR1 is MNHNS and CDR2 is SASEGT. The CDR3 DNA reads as TGTGCCAGCAGTGAAACCCTCAGACTAGCGGGATCCCACGAGCAGTACTTC. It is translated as CASSETLRLAGSHEQYF.

The CDR3 sequence is CASSQGGTPPYEQYF. The CDR3 DNA reads as TGCGCCAGCAGCCAAGGTGGGACACCTCCCTACGAGCAGTACTTC. This chain joins TRBV4-3 and TRBJ2-7; maybe TRBD1 (6 bases). The CDR3 totals 15 residues. Germline V gene sequence: CDR1 LGHNA, CDR2 YSLEER. With 1 base removed from V and 2 bases from J, the gap between germline ends came to 12 bases.

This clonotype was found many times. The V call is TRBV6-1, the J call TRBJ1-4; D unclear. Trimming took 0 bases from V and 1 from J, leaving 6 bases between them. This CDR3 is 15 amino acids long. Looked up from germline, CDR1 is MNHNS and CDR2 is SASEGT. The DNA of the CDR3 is TGTGCCAGCAGTGAAGCGGAGGGAACTAATGAAAAACTGTTTTTT. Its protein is CASSEAEGTNEKLFF.

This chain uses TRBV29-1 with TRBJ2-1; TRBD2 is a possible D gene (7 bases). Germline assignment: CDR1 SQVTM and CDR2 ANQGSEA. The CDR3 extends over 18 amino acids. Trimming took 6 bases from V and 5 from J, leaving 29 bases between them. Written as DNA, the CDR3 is TGCAGCGTACAAGTCGGGGGGCGAGGGAATGTACGGGACAATGAGCAGTTCTTC. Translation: CSVQVGGRGNVRDNEQFF.

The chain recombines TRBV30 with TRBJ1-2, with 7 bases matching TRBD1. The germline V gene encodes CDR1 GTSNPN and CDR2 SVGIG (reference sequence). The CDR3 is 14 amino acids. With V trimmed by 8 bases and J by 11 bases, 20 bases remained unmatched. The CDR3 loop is CAPGGTWDRVGYTF. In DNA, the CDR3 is TGTGCCCCTGGAGGTACCTGGGACAGAGTAGGTTACACCTTC.

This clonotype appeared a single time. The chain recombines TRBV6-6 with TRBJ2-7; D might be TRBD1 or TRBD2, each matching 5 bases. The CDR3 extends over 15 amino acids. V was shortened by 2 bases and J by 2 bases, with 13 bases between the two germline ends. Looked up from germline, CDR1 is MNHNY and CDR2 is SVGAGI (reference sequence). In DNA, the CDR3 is TGTGCCAGCAGTTACGCCCGGGACGGGCCCTACGAGCAGTACTTC. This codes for CASSYARDGPYEQYF.

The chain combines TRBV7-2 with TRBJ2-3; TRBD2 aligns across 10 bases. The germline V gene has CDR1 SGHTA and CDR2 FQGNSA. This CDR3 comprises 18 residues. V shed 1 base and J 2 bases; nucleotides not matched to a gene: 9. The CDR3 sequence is CASSLGPSGSGVTDTQYF. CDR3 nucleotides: TGTGCCAGCAGCTTAGGGCCTAGCGGGAGCGGGGTCACAGATACGCAGTATTTT.

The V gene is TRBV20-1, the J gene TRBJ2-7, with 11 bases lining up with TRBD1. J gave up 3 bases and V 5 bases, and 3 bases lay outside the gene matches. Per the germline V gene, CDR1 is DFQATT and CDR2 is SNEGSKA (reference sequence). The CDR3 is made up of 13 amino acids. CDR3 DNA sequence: TGCAGTGCTCGGACAGGGGGCCTCTACGAGCAGTACTTC. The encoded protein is CSARTGGLYEQYF.